The 22 T cell receptor beta chains reported below all come from one sample, sequenced in a study of response to subunit inactivated influenza vaccine. Each CDR3 protein gets one entry after TCRdb re-called the RT-PCR reads with MiXCR. Here the sample spans 560,000 or so distinct CDR3 sequences, roughly 8.2% being singletons. The sequenced sample was PBMCs from blood, obtained less than 30 months after vaccination. These TCRs come from a man in his fifties or sixties who received an inactivated influenza vaccine.

This clonotype was counted a single time. This chain uses TRBV28 with TRBJ2-7; 9 bases are shared with TRBD2. This CDR3 comprises 19 residues. CDR1 MDHEN and CDR2 SYDVKM come from the germline V gene. V lost 3 bases to trimming and J lost 0 bases; unmatched junction nucleotides: 15. The CDR3 loop is CASSLAGLAVQKSSYEQYF. The CDR3 coding sequence is TGTGCCAGCAGTTTGGCGGGACTAGCCGTACAAAAGAGCTCCTACGAGCAGTACTTC.

This clonotype was seen only a few times. The DNA of the CDR3 is TGTGCCAGCAGCCCCCTTCCCGGGACAGGGAGAGAGACCCAGTACTTC. Its translation is CASSPLPGTGRETQYF. V is TRBV14 and J is TRBJ2-5, with 9 bases lining up with TRBD1. Germline-derived CDR1 and CDR2 are SGHDN and FVKESK. V was pared by 4 bases and J by 4 bases, with 10 bases of the junction left unmatched. The CDR3 sequence is 16 residues long.

This clonotype came up a few times. The chain carries TRBV7-9 and TRBJ2-5; tentatively, D is TRBD2 (5 bases). The CDR3 totals 14 residues. V was shortened by 5 bases and J by 3 bases, with 13 bases between the two germline ends. CDR1 and CDR2 from the germline V gene are SEHNR and FQNEAQ (reference sequence). Here the CDR3 DNA reads TGTGCCAGCAGCCCTCCCTACGGGAAAGAGACCCAGTACTTC. Protein product: CASSPPYGKETQYF.

The chain is built from TRBV11-2 and TRBJ2-5; 11 bases match TRBD2. The germline CDR1 and CDR2 sequences are SGHAT and FQNNGV. The V segment lost 5 bases and the J segment 5 bases; nucleotides outside the gene matches: 13. This CDR3 is 17 amino acids long. CDR3 nucleotide sequence: TGTGCCAGCAGCCCGCCCGGGACTAGCGGAGCGGGGGAGACCCAGTACTTC. Encoded protein: CASSPPGTSGAGETQYF.

Many counts were recorded for this clonotype. The rearrangement joins TRBV4-2 to TRBJ1-6; 7 bases align to TRBD1. Trimming removed 0 bases from V and 14 bases from J; junction bases left unmatched: 10. Per the germline V gene, CDR1 is LGHNA and CDR2 is YNFKEQ. The CDR3 length is 15 residues. The CDR3 DNA follows: TGTGCCAGCAGCCAAGAAGGAGGGGGCGACCACACCCTCCACTTT. Translated: CASSQEGGGDHTLHF.

The V and J genes are TRBV2 and TRBJ1-2; a weak D match, TRBD1 (5 bases). The CDR3 covers 14 residues. From germline, CDR1 is SNHLY and CDR2 FYNNEI. Trimming removed 7 bases from V and 4 bases from J, with 16 bases in between. The CDR3 here is CASNQYQGSYGYTF. DNA for the CDR3: TGTGCCAGCAACCAATATCAGGGTTCCTATGGCTACACCTTC. Complete variable domain (other parts from reference TRBV2 and TRBJ1-2): EPEVTQTPSHQVTQMGQEVILRCVPISNHLYFYWYRQILGQKVEFLVSFYNNEISEKSEIFDDQFSVERPDGSNFTLKIRSTKLEDSAMYFCASNQYQGSYGYTFGSGTRLTVV.

This clonotype was counted only a few times. The chain combines TRBV4-1 with TRBJ1-6; unclear D gene. The CDR3 runs to 15 residues. CDR1 and CDR2 from the germline V gene are MGHRA and YSYEKL. V was cut by 1 base and J by 4 bases, with 8 bases left in between. CDR3 residues: CASSQVFGYNSPLHF. In DNA, the CDR3 is TGCGCCAGCAGCCAAGTCTTCGGGTATAATTCACCCCTCCACTTT.

This clonotype was counted at least ten times. J is TRBJ2-1 and V is TRBV9; D possibly corresponds to TRBD2 (6 bases). Germline loops: CDR1 SGDLS, CDR2 YYNGEE. The CDR3 loop spans 13 amino acids. The germline V and J ends were trimmed by 5 bases and 6 bases, with 12 bases remaining between them. The CDR3 DNA follows: TGTGCCAGCAGGGACGGGAGAGGCAATGAGCAGTTCTTC. Amino acids: CASRDGRGNEQFF. Variable domain in full (rest from reference TRBV9 and TRBJ2-1): DSGVTQTPKHLITATGQRVTLRCSPRSGDLSVYWYQQSLDQGLQFLIQYYNGEERAKGNILERFSAQQFPDLHSELNLSSLELGDSALYFCASRDGRGNEQFFGPGTRLTVL.

The chain is built from TRBV15 and TRBJ1-4; D unclear. CDR1 is LNHNV, CDR2 YYDKDF, per germline (reference sequence). The CDR3 has 15 amino acids. Trimming removed 1 base at V and 8 bases at J, with 14 bases between. The CDR3, as DNA: TGTGCCACCAGCAGAGCTGGTACGAGTGGGGAAAAACTGTTTTTT. Translated: CATSRAGTSGEKLFF.

Worth noting for this clonotype: A single base separates this from a much larger clone, so it may be a read error. This CDR3 fails to terminate in the conserved phenylalanine or tryptophan, so it likely reflects a read error. The rearrangement links TRBV7-8 to TRBJ2-7; the D gene is possibly TRBD2 (6 bases). V lost 8 bases to trimming and J lost 0 bases, with 20 bases between them. The CDR3 is made up of 16 amino acids. Germline loops: CDR1 SGHVS, CDR2 FQNEAQ. The chain's CDR3 is CASFRGGTGSSYEQYL. Here the CDR3 DNA reads TGTGCCAGCTTTAGGGGAGGTACGGGGAGCTCCTACGAGCAGTACTTA.

This clonotype has ten or more counts. This chain connects TRBV4-2 to TRBJ2-7; D possibly corresponds to TRBD2 (6 bases). This CDR3 is 16 amino acids long. Germline V gene data show CDR1 as LGHNA and CDR2 as YNFKEQ. V dropped 0 bases and J dropped 1 base, with 13 bases sitting between them. CDR3 region: CASSQEFVDYSYEQYF. DNA for the CDR3: TGTGCCAGCAGCCAAGAGTTTGTGGACTATTCCTACGAGCAGTACTTC.

The table lists this clonotype with many counts. The V and J genes are TRBV14 and TRBJ2-1; D unresolved. V was cut by 3 bases and J by 7 bases, with 13 bases left in between. CDR3 length: 14 residues. CDR1 and CDR2 from the germline V gene are SGHDN and FVKESK. The CDR3 coding sequence is TGTGCCAGCAGCCACTGGGTATCGGAGAATGAGCAGTTCTTC. This codes for CASSHWVSENEQFF.

The chain is built from TRBV20-1 and TRBJ2-7; tentatively, D is TRBD1 or TRBD2 (5 bases each). Germline V gene sequence: CDR1 DFQATT, CDR2 SNEGSKA (reference sequence). Trimming shortened V by 4 bases and J by 3 bases, and 13 bases separated the two germline ends. The CDR3 has 13 amino acids. For the CDR3, the DNA is TGCAGTGCTACAGGGAGTTCAAACTACGAGCAGTACTTC. It encodes CSATGSSNYEQYF.

V is TRBV6-1 and J is TRBJ2-2, with D uncertain. Germline lookup yields CDR1 MNHNS and CDR2 SASEGT. With 4 bases removed from V and 1 base from J, the gap between germline ends came to 10 bases. The CDR3 is made up of 15 amino acids. The CDR3 region is CASSARPRNTGELFF. CDR3 coding DNA: TGTGCCAGCAGTGCGAGACCCAGGAACACCGGGGAGCTGTTTTTT.

The sample holds many counts of this clonotype. The chain couples TRBV5-1 to TRBJ1-4; no reliable D call. The germline CDR1 and CDR2 sequences are SGHRS and YFSETQ. V lost 5 bases and J lost 1, with 12 bases in between. This CDR3 comprises 15 residues. CDR3 nucleotides: TGCGCCAGCAGTCCCTTGAGCGGAACTAATGAAAAACTGTTTTTT. The encoded protein is CASSPLSGTNEKLFF. The full variable domain, its missing parts supplied by reference TRBV5-1 and TRBJ1-4, is KAGVTQTPRYLIKTRGQQVTLSCSPISGHRSVSWYQQTPGQGLQFLFEYFSETQRNKGNFPGRFSGRQFSNSRSEMNVSTLELGDSALYLCASSPLSGTNEKLFFGSGTQLSVL.

This clonotype has ten or more counts. This chain connects TRBV3-1 to TRBJ2-7; 9 nucleotides align to TRBD2. Trimming cost V 5 bases and J 6 bases; bases outside gene matches: 11. From germline, CDR1 is LGHDT and CDR2 YNNKEL (reference sequence). This CDR3 has 15 amino acids. The CDR3 region is CASSSGLALILEQYF. The CDR3, as DNA: TGTGCCAGCAGCTCGGGACTAGCATTAATCCTCGAGCAGTACTTC.

This clonotype was picked up many times. The gene calls are TRBV20-1 and TRBJ2-1, with TRBD2 identical over 10 bases. The CDR3 is made up of 14 amino acids. Trimming cost V 5 bases and J 10 bases; bases outside gene matches: 11. Germline lookup yields CDR1 DFQATT and CDR2 SNEGSKA (reference sequence). CDR3 residues: CSAGRAGGGDEQFF. In DNA, the CDR3 is TGCAGTGCTGGACGAGCGGGAGGGGGAGACGAGCAGTTCTTC.

This clonotype has more than one count but fewer than ten. The chain joins TRBV20-1 to TRBJ1-6; the match to TRBD1 covers 8 bases. The CDR3 length is 14 residues. J was trimmed by 8 bases and V by 1 base; bases with no gene match: 4. Germline CDR1 and CDR2: DFQATT and SNEGSKA (reference sequence). CDR3: CSARAGQGDSPLHF. Written as DNA, the CDR3 is TGCAGTGCTAGAGCCGGACAGGGCGATTCACCCCTCCACTTT.

This clonotype was found a few times. J is TRBJ2-7 and V is TRBV4-1, with 7 bases that match TRBD2. The CDR3 has 12 residues. The ends lost 1 base at V and 8 bases at J; junction bases unmatched: 2. The germline CDR1 and CDR2 sequences are MGHRA and YSYEKL. The CDR3 region is CASSQAGGKQYF. The CDR3 DNA reads TGCGCCAGCAGCCAAGCCGGGGGGAAGCAGTACTTC.

This clonotype has just a few counts. V gene TRBV4-3 combines with J gene TRBJ1-5, with no clear D. Germline-derived CDR1 and CDR2 are LGHNA and YSLEER. V lost 0 bases and J lost 9, with 9 bases in between. This CDR3 is 13 amino acids long. The CDR3 DNA sequence: TGCGCCAGCAGCCAAGACCTAGAGTCGCCCCAGCATTTT. It yields the protein CASSQDLESPQHF.

The sample holds a few counts of this clonotype. The V call is TRBV5-1, the J call TRBJ1-6, with D tentatively TRBD1 (5 bases). Germline V gene lookup returns CDR1 SGHRS and CDR2 YFSETQ. Deletions cut 4 bases from V and 2 bases from J, with 13 bases between. The CDR3 spans 16 residues. The CDR3 here is CASSKGRGAYNSPLHF. As DNA, the CDR3 is TGCGCCAGCAGCAAAGGACGGGGGGCCTATAATTCACCCCTCCACTTT. Based on the CDR3 plus reference TRBV5-1 and TRBJ1-6, the full variable domain is KAGVTQTPRYLIKTRGQQVTLSCSPISGHRSVSWYQQTPGQGLQFLFEYFSETQRNKGNFPGRFSGRQFSNSRSEMNVSTLELGDSALYLCASSKGRGAYNSPLHFGNGTRLTVT.

This clonotype was counted many times. V usage is TRBV5-1 and J usage is TRBJ2-3; D might be TRBD1 (6 bases). V lost 0 bases, J lost 2 bases, and 10 bases lay in between. The germline V gene encodes CDR1 SGHRS and CDR2 YFSETQ. This CDR3 has 15 amino acids. The CDR3 loop is CASSLDGQPTDTQYF. CDR3 DNA: TGCGCCAGCAGCTTGGACGGACAGCCCACAGATACGCAGTATTTT.